This TCR beta chain stems from a study of T cells in Graves' hyperthyroidism and ophthalmopathy. Whole-study findings and limits: Among thyroid clonotypes expanded above 0.001, most also appeared in blood. Stable hyperthyroidism and ophthalmopathy were separated using 13 V-J signatures.

Using RNA transcripts as the source, TCR beta CDR3 regions were amplified. Researchers ran a first-round RT-PCR on the TCR CDR3 using the HTBI primer set. TCRdb re-derived calls from the multiplex PCR reads in MiXCR, one entry per CDR3 protein. The sample has approximately 640,000 distinct CDR3 sequences, 45% seen once. Patients showing uncontrolled infection, other autoimmune disease, pregnancy or lactation were ineligible. With 3 bases removed from V and 5 bases from J, the gap between germline ends came to 13 bases. This CDR3 comprises 14 residues. CDR1 is DFQATT and CDR2 is SNEGSKA in the germline V gene (reference sequence). This clonotype has only a few counts. As yet, its antigen is unknown.

Sequences were obtained from peripheral blood or thyroid tissue (not recorded which). This chain joins TRBV20-1 and TRBJ1-4, with D possibly matching TRBD1 (5 bases). The TCR originated in an adult man with Graves' disease, either hyperthyroidism or ophthalmopathy (not recorded which). CDR3 nucleotide sequence: TGCAGTGCTAGTTACGGCCGACAGAATGAAAAACTGTTTTTT. Translated: CSASYGRQNEKLFF.